The source of this T cell receptor beta chain is a study of blood T cell repertoires in COVID-19. The overall study: From T cells, B-cell-depleted T cells, or PBMCs came the material, which was cDNA or gDNA.

The CDR3 length is 14 residues. Germline lookup yields CDR1 KGHSH and CDR2 LQKENI. J gave up 3 bases and V 3 bases, and 1 base lay outside the gene matches. Authors' analysis steps: It was from reference gene primer amplification that nucleated cell counts were estimated. Method: immunoSEQ multiplex PCR; TCRdb's copy keeps in-frame clones and lacks some. V, J and clone size are taken as reported in that table, and D and trimming were inferred from the DNA itself. Of roughly 150,000 clones detected, 65% to 85% appear once; the ten largest clones hold about 6%. The receptor was derived from a man between 40 and 49 years old who had recovered from COVID-19. This rearrangement joins TRBV18 to TRBJ1-1; 10 bases line up with TRBD1. The source material was PBMCs or T cells enriched from blood (not recorded which). The CDR3 here is CASSPGQGHTEAFF. The CDR3 DNA reads TGTGCCAGCTCACCGGGACAGGGGCACACTGAAGCTTTCTTT.